Following are 14 T cell receptor beta chains from one sample sequenced in a study of memory CD4+ T cells and cytomegalovirus serostatus. Using immunoSEQ multiplex PCR, the repertoire was profiled, and TCRdb retains in-frame clones only, with some absent. The sample includes over 60,000 clones, around four fifths of them seen just once. The sort gate was single viable CD3+CD4+CD8-CD45RO+ cells for memory CD4+ T cells. Sequencing was carried out using memory CD4+ T cells from blood. These receptor sequences come from an adult in good health and CMV-seronegative.

This sequence joins TRBV20-1 and TRBJ2-1, with D hard to call. V was shortened by 6 bases and J by 10 bases, with 13 bases between the two germline ends. From germline, CDR1 is DFQATT and CDR2 SNEGSKA (reference sequence). The length of the CDR3 is 11 residues. CDR3 DNA: TGCAGTGCCCCTACCGCCCGGGAGCAGTTCTTC. It encodes CSAPTAREQFF.

This clone has only one observation. This chain links TRBV9 with TRBJ2-6, with a weak D call TRBD1 (5 bases). The ends were cut back, 4 bases at V and 3 bases at J, with 11 bases in the middle. The germline CDR1 and CDR2 sequences are SGDLS and YYNGEE. The CDR3 length is 15 residues. The CDR3 DNA is TGTGCCAGCAGCCCCAGGGATGGTGGGGCCAACGTCCTGACTTTC. It specifies CASSPRDGGANVLTF.

J is TRBJ2-2 and V is TRBV4-2; no definite D call. Germline V gives CDR1 LGHNA, CDR2 YNFKEQ. This CDR3 is built from 14 residues. V shed 2 bases and J shed 3 bases, with 7 bases lying between them. The CDR3 region is CASSQRLYTGELFF. The CDR3 DNA sequence: TGTGCCAGCAGCCAACGTCTGTACACCGGGGAGCTGTTTTTT.

V gene TRBV6-5 combines with J gene TRBJ2-7; TRBD1 is a possible D gene (5 bases). Trimming pared 2 bases from V and 6 bases from J, leaving 14 bases between. The CDR3 runs 14 residues. Germline V gives CDR1 MNHEY, CDR2 SVGAGI. CDR3 sequence reads: CASSYPDREAEQYF. The CDR3 DNA is TGTGCCAGCAGTTACCCTGACAGAGAAGCCGAGCAGTACTTC.

CDR3 protein: CASTRGGLRSESYTF. CDR3 DNA: TGTGCCAGCACCAGGGGGGGACTTCGGAGTGAGAGCTACACCTTC. The rearrangement uses TRBV6-6 and TRBJ1-2; 7 bases align to TRBD1. After removal of 7 bases from V and 9 bases from J, the junction contained 17 bases not matched to a gene. The CDR3 is 15 amino acids. Germline values: CDR1 MNHNY, CDR2 SVGAGI (reference sequence).

V and J are TRBV6-5 and TRBJ1-2, with TRBD1 matching over 8 bases. Germline lookup yields CDR1 MNHEY and CDR2 SVGAGI. The CDR3 is 13 amino acids. V lost 6 bases to trimming and J lost 6 bases; unmatched junction nucleotides: 6. CDR3 nucleotide sequence: TGTGCCAGCAGGTCACAGGGGGTCAATGGCTACACCTTC. Translation: CASRSQGVNGYTF.

The J gene is TRBJ2-2, the V gene TRBV5-5, with 8 bases aligning to TRBD1. Trimming at V came to 4 bases and at J to 3 bases, leaving 14 bases not matched to a gene. The CDR3 has 18 residues. Germline CDR1 is SGHKS and CDR2 is YYEKEE (reference sequence). In nucleotides, the CDR3 is TGTGCCAGCAGCCTCGTGGATTTGGGACAGGTATACACCGGGGAGCTGTTTTTT. Amino acids: CASSLVDLGQVYTGELFF.

The chain carries TRBV4-1 and TRBJ2-7; 8 bases map to TRBD1. The ends lost 5 bases at V and 1 base at J; junction bases unmatched: 13. The length of the CDR3 is 17 residues. CDR1 and CDR2 from the germline V gene are MGHRA and YSYEKL. The chain's CDR3 is CASSLSIVQGASYEQYF. The CDR3 coding sequence is TGCGCCAGCAGCTTGAGCATCGTCCAGGGGGCTTCCTACGAGCAGTACTTC.

This clone has just a few counts. The chain carries TRBV30 and TRBJ1-1; no clear D. Trimming shortened V by 5 bases and J by 0 bases, and 4 bases separated the two germline ends. The CDR3 loop spans 11 amino acids. Germline values: CDR1 GTSNPN, CDR2 SVGIG (reference sequence). CDR3 sequence (DNA): TGTGCCTGGTTTGTGAACACTGAAGCTTTCTTT. Translated, it gives CAWFVNTEAFF.

This clone showed up just a few times. The chain employs TRBV12-5 and TRBJ1-2; D is undetermined. The length of the CDR3 is 13 residues. Germline loops: CDR1 LGHNT, CDR2 FRNRAP. Trimming took 3 bases from V and 4 from J, leaving 9 bases between them. The DNA for the CDR3 is TGTGCTAGTGGTTTTACGGGTTCCTATGGCTACACCTTC. Translating it yields CASGFTGSYGYTF.

The CDR3 coding sequence is TGTGCCAGCCTCGAGACCCAGTACTTC. It encodes CASLETQYF. This rearrangement joins TRBV11-3 to TRBJ2-5; D unresolved. Germline-derived CDR1 and CDR2 are SGHNT and YENEEA. V was pared by 8 bases and J by 5 bases, with 3 bases between. The CDR3 extends over 9 amino acids.

The chain links TRBV19 to TRBJ2-5; TRBD1 might be the D (5 bases). Germline-derived CDR1 and CDR2 are LNHDA and SQIVND (reference sequence). The CDR3 contains 15 residues. The V end lost 1 base, the J end lost 7 bases, and 16 bases lay between the germline ends. The CDR3 DNA is TGTGCCAGTAGTATAGGGGGCTCCCTTATAGGGACCCAGTACTTC. It encodes CASSIGGSLIGTQYF.

This chain uses TRBV6-4 with TRBJ2-3, with D perhaps matching TRBD2 (6 bases). Trimming pared 4 bases from V and 2 bases from J, leaving 10 bases between. From germline, CDR1 is MRHNA and CDR2 SNTAGT. This CDR3 spans 14 amino acids. The DNA for the CDR3 is TGTGCCAGCAGTGGCGGGGACGACACAGATACGCAGTATTTT. Protein product: CASSGGDDTDTQYF.

The V and J genes are TRBV2 and TRBJ2-2, with D possibly being TRBD2 (5 bases). Deletions cut 5 bases from V and 5 bases from J, with 9 bases between. Germline CDR1 and CDR2: SNHLY and FYNNEI. The CDR3 contains 13 residues. In DNA form, the CDR3 reads TGTGCCAGCAGTCTCCGCGGGACCGGGGAGCTGTTTTTT. This sequence encodes CASSLRGTGELFF.